In its sample, the clone carrying this TCR beta chain was seen a few times. Its target is unknown. Libraries were prepared by immunoSEQ multiplex PCR; TCRdb keeps only in-frame clonotypes and omits some of them. The sample has roughly 320,000 clones, around 84% seen once. The source of the sample is a study of Ad26.COV2.S vaccination and SARS-CoV-2 variants. In the study overall: The COV1001 Ad26.COV2.S trial arm included the donor. Administration of Ad26.COV2.S was intramuscular, either once or twice 56 days apart.

Study observations and caveats: Substantial breadth in spike-specific CD8+ and CD4+ T cell responses was reportedly seen after vaccination. The TCR breadth and depth analyses may have produced an underestimate of total T cell responses.

This CDR3 has 16 amino acids. V gave up 3 bases and J gave up 0 bases, with 14 bases separating them. Germline CDR1 reads KGHSH; CDR2 reads LQKENI. Treatment in this sample: about 20 received Ad26.COV2.S at low or high dose, single or two shots; about five received placebo; per-sample allocation not given. Day 63 following the first vaccine or placebo injection was when the samples were taken. The chain joins TRBV18 to TRBJ1-1; no reliable D call. The clonotype comes from a person between 18 and 65 years old who received the Ad26.COV2.S COVID-19 vaccine or a placebo. Material: peripheral blood, obtained in a trial of Ad26.COV2.S vaccine versus placebo. CDR3 bases: TGTGCCAGCTCACCGCGTTTGTCGACCTTGAACACTGAAGCTTTCTTT. Protein: CASSPRLSTLNTEAFF.